This T cell receptor (beta chain) was documented in a study of CD8 T cells in ankylosing spondylitis. This clonotype appeared a few times. As yet, its antigen is unknown. TCRdb re-called the 5' RACE reads through MiXCR, storing one row per CDR3 protein. The sample yields some 250,000 distinct CDR3 sequences, around 7.8% seen once. Germline loops: CDR1 MNHEY, CDR2 SVGEGT. J gave up 1 base and V 3 bases, and 15 bases lay outside the gene matches. The CDR3 runs 18 residues. Study observations and caveats: A TCR beta motif made of about eight highly homologous variants seemed typical of ankylosing spondylitis blood.

The sequence derives from a male donor with ankylosing spondylitis or in good health (not recorded which). Sequencing input: blood, either unsorted or a sorted T cell fraction (not recorded which). This sequence joins TRBV6-2 or TRBV6-3 and TRBJ2-7; 7 bases are shared with TRBD1. The CDR3 protein is CASSYTPERTGDSYEQYF. The DNA of the CDR3 is TGTGCCAGCAGTTATACCCCAGAAAGGACAGGCGATTCCTACGAGCAGTACTTC.